These 18 T cell receptor beta chains originate from one sample sequenced in a study of blood T cell repertoires in COVID-19. TCRdb's copy holds only in-frame clones and misses some; the assay was immunoSEQ multiplex PCR. Counted here are about 180,000 clones, approximately 90% occurring once; the ten biggest clones make up 3.5% to 5%. Sequenced sample: peripheral blood. All receptors derive from a woman aged 30 to 39 with acute or convalescent COVID-19.

This clone was detected only once. The V and J genes are TRBV5-1 and TRBJ2-1; 8 bases match TRBD1. The CDR3 has 13 amino acids. Per the germline V gene, CDR1 is SGHRS and CDR2 is YFSETQ. After removal of 4 bases from V and 8 bases from J, the junction contained 5 bases not matched to a gene. DNA for the CDR3: TGCGCCAGCAGCCTGGACAGGGAACATGAGCAGTTCTTC. Translated: CASSLDREHEQFF.

The CDR3 loop is CASNGRPYEQYF. CDR3 DNA: TGTGCCAGCAACGGCAGGCCCTACGAGCAGTACTTC. The chain combines TRBV28 with TRBJ2-7; D gene uncertain. CDR1 is MDHEN and CDR2 is SYDVKM in the germline V gene. This CDR3 comprises 12 residues. Trimming removed 7 bases at V and 2 bases at J, with 9 bases between.

This clone was observed once. The CDR3, as DNA: TGTGCCAGTAGGATACAGGGTAGCACCGGGGAGCTGTTTTTT. Translated, it gives CASRIQGSTGELFF. V and J are TRBV19 and TRBJ2-2, with D possibly matching TRBD1 (6 bases). In germline, CDR1 is LNHDA, CDR2 SQIVND (reference sequence). V was pared by 6 bases and J by 4 bases, with 12 bases between. CDR3 size: 14 residues. The variable domain in full, completed from reference TRBV19 and TRBJ2-2, reads DGGITQSPKYLFRKEGQNVTLSCEQNLNHDAMYWYRQDPGQGLRLIYYSQIVNDFQKGDIAEGYSVSREKKESFPLTVTSAQKNPTAFYLCASRIQGSTGELFFGEGSRLTVL.

The chain recombines TRBV6-5 with TRBJ2-7; the match to TRBD1 covers 10 bases. CDR1 and CDR2 (germline): MNHEY, SVGAGI. The CDR3 has 16 amino acids. Trimming took 2 bases from V and 0 from J; bases not matched to a gene: 4. The CDR3 region has the DNA TGTGCCAGCAGTTACGGGACAGGGGCCCGCTCCTACGAGCAGTACTTC. Amino acids: CASSYGTGARSYEQYF.

The V gene is TRBV5-6, the J gene TRBJ1-6, with 9 nucleotides matching TRBD1. V was clipped by 4 bases and J by 10 bases; unmatched bases: 12. Germline values: CDR1 SGHDT, CDR2 YYEEEE. The CDR3 is made up of 16 amino acids. This CDR3 reads CASSRYGDRASSPLHF. Here the CDR3 DNA reads TGTGCCAGCAGCCGCTACGGGGACAGGGCCTCATCACCCCTCCACTTT.

The table lists this clone with a few counts. V gene TRBV12-3 or TRBV12-4 combines with J gene TRBJ1-2; 8 nucleotides align to TRBD1. The J segment lost 7 bases and the V segment lost 6 bases, leaving 7 bases of the junction unmatched. The length of the CDR3 is 13 residues. The CDR3: CASSRTGTAGYTF. Here the CDR3 DNA reads TGTGCCAGCAGCCGGACAGGGACAGCTGGCTACACCTTC.

V usage is TRBV2 and J usage is TRBJ1-3, with a possible D match to TRBD1 (5 bases). The CDR3 spans 13 residues. The V gene's germline CDR1 is SNHLY and CDR2 FYNNEI. V was cut by 8 bases and J by 3 bases, with 11 bases left in between. The CDR3 here is CASLRGNGNTIYF. Here the CDR3 DNA reads TGTGCCAGCCTTCGGGGGAATGGAAACACCATATATTTT.

The rearrangement joins TRBV18 to TRBJ2-7; TRBD1 might be the D (6 bases). V was cut by 3 bases and J by 2 bases, with 11 bases left in between. The V gene's germline CDR1 is KGHSH and CDR2 LQKENI. The CDR3 runs to 14 residues. This CDR3 is CASSPGQGTYEQYF. DNA of the CDR3: TGTGCCAGCTCACCGGGGCAGGGGACCTACGAGCAGTACTTC.

J is TRBJ2-7 and V is TRBV4-2, with D perhaps TRBD2 (8 bases). The germline CDR1 and CDR2 sequences are LGHNA and YNFKEQ. Trimming cost V 0 bases and J 4 bases, with 16 bases left between them. The CDR3 has 16 amino acids. CDR3 residues: CASSQDSVAGQYEQYF. CDR3 nucleotides: TGTGCCAGCAGCCAAGATTCGGTAGCGGGACAGTACGAGCAGTACTTC.

This sequence joins TRBV5-1 and TRBJ1-1, with 7 bases identical to TRBD1. The CDR3 loop spans 14 amino acids. The ends lost 4 bases at V and 2 bases at J; junction bases unmatched: 5. In germline, CDR1 is SGHRS, CDR2 YFSETQ. CDR3 in amino acids: CASSRGTANTEAFF. For the CDR3, the DNA is TGCGCCAGCAGCCGCGGGACAGCTAACACTGAAGCTTTCTTT.

This clone appeared a few times. The chain links TRBV28 to TRBJ1-5; D might be TRBD1 (5 bases). This CDR3 has 14 residues. V gave up 10 bases and J gave up 0 bases, with 13 bases separating them. Germline V lookup: CDR1 MDHEN, CDR2 SYDVKM. The CDR3 DNA follows: TGTGCCACAAGAGACAGCTTTAGCAATCAGCCCCAGCATTTT. Its protein product is CATRDSFSNQPQHF.

This clone was observed a few times. The rearrangement links TRBV28 to TRBJ2-3, with 7 positions matching TRBD1. The junction had 6 bases not matched to a gene; V was cut back by 2 bases and J by 4 bases. CDR3 length: 15 amino acids. CDR1 and CDR2 from the germline V gene are MDHEN and SYDVKM. DNA for the CDR3: TGTGCCAGCAGTTTAAGGACAGGTCATTCAGATACGCAGTATTTT. Translated, it gives CASSLRTGHSDTQYF.

The chain combines TRBV6-4 with TRBJ2-6; tentative D call: TRBD1 (5 bases). CDR1 is MRHNA, CDR2 SNTAGT, per germline. The CDR3 extends over 17 amino acids. V was trimmed by 0 bases and J by 2 bases, leaving 11 bases between them. The chain's CDR3 is CASSDSRANPGANVLTF. Here the CDR3 DNA reads TGTGCCAGCAGTGACTCCAGGGCGAATCCTGGGGCCAACGTCCTGACTTTC.

The chain employs TRBV5-1 and TRBJ2-5, with D unclear. The CDR3 length is 15 residues. Germline V gene data show CDR1 as SGHRS and CDR2 as YFSETQ. V was trimmed by 0 bases and J by 3 bases, leaving 12 bases between them. In DNA, the CDR3 is TGCGCCAGCAGCTTGGTGTTAGCTCCTGAAGAGACCCAGTACTTC. This encodes CASSLVLAPEETQYF.

This chain joins TRBV5-1 and TRBJ2-3; 10 bases match TRBD2. V lost 3 bases to trimming and J lost 2 bases; unmatched junction nucleotides: 6. The germline V gene has CDR1 SGHRS and CDR2 YFSETQ. CDR3 length: 16 residues. CDR3 in amino acids: CASSSGSGRLTDTQYF. CDR3 sequence (DNA): TGCGCCAGCAGCTCTGGTAGCGGGAGGCTCACAGATACGCAGTATTTT.

The CDR3 loop reads CASAIGGAQETQYF. CDR3 nucleotide sequence: TGTGCCAGCGCGATAGGGGGGGCTCAAGAGACCCAGTACTTC. This sequence joins TRBV3-1 (or the pseudogene TRBV3-2) and TRBJ2-5, with a possible D match to TRBD2 (7 bases). The CDR3 runs to 14 residues. The germline CDR1 and CDR2 sequences are LGHDT and YNNKEL (reference sequence). V was shortened by 8 bases and J by 2 bases, with 15 bases between the two germline ends.

The chain links TRBV11-3 to TRBJ2-7; 12 nucleotides agree with TRBD2. The V gene end was trimmed by 3 bases and the J gene end by 7 bases; junction bases not matched to a gene: 7. Germline CDR1 SGHNT, CDR2 YENEEA. The CDR3 spans 15 residues. CDR3 nucleotides: TGTGCCAGCAGCTTTGCCCTAGCGGGGGGGAGAGAGCAGTACTTC. Protein: CASSFALAGGREQYF.

This clone has only one observation. The V gene is TRBV6-5, the J gene TRBJ1-3; D is uncertain. With 6 bases removed from V and 11 bases from J, the gap between germline ends came to 20 bases. The CDR3 runs to 14 residues. Germline CDR1 and CDR2: MNHEY and SVGAGI. The CDR3 spells CASSGPGTLSPIYF. CDR3 DNA: TGTGCCAGCAGCGGACCGGGAACACTTAGCCCCATATATTTT.